This TCR beta chain was found in a study of shared clonotypes between healthy human individuals. At deep level, the assay was performed. Sequenced by immunoSEQ multiplex PCR; TCRdb stores in-frame clones only, minus some. In the table there are about 2.2 million clones, about 93% of which are singletons. CD45RO-negative, CCR7-positively selected cells formed the naive CD8 fraction, excluding terminally differentiated effector memory CD45RA+ cells. Study observations and caveats: Memory subsets generally showed smaller estimated richness than naive subsets did. Generation probabilities were higher for clonotypes shared across all four sorted-subset donors than for unshared ones. Clonotype sharing among donors, it was expected, would be affected by sequencing depth.

The CDR3 has 16 amino acids. The V end lost 4 bases, the J end lost 1 base, and 16 bases lay between the germline ends. Germline values: CDR1 LGHNA, CDR2 YSLEER. As concerns this clone: The antigen remains undetermined.

This sequence originates from a man younger than 35 in good health. Some clones in this sample may be carry-over from other donors' samples. Sequencing was done on a sample of naive CD8+ T cells from PBMCs. The chain links TRBV4-3 to TRBJ1-1; D gene ambiguous. The CDR3 DNA follows: TGCGCCAGCAGCCCGGCTAGTGGAGGAAGGAACACTGAAGCTTTCTTT. Protein: CASSPASGGRNTEAFF.